This record covers a single T cell receptor (beta chain). Its specificity is unknown. This sample was included in a study of shared clonotypes between healthy human individuals. Broader study findings: Generation probabilities of non-shared clonotypes were lower (relative to those shared by all four donors).

Sequencing was at deep level. Sequencing was performed with immunoSEQ multiplex PCR; in TCRdb, only in-frame clones are kept and a portion is missing. Of approximately 840,000 clones listed, about 97% were seen once; the top ten hold about 0.21%. Naive CD8 cells lacked CD45RO, underwent positive selection for CCR7 and left out terminally differentiated effector memory CD45RA+ cells. The source material was naive CD8+ T cells sorted from blood. The source of this sequence is a man between 25 and 39 years old in good health.

The CDR3 region has the DNA TGTGCCAGCAGCGTAGGGTCGGATGGCTACACCTTC. Its protein is CASSVGSDGYTF. The chain has TRBV9 and TRBJ1-2; D not certain. V was clipped by 0 bases and J by 6 bases, with 6 bases between them. Germline V gives CDR1 SGDLS, CDR2 YYNGEE. There are 12 residues in the CDR3. Supplemented by reference TRBV9 and TRBJ1-2, the full variable domain reads DSGVTQTPKHLITATGQRVTLRCSPRSGDLSVYWYQQSLDQGLQFLIQYYNGEERAKGNILERFSAQQFPDLHSELNLSSLELGDSALYFCASSVGSDGYTFGSGTRLTVV.